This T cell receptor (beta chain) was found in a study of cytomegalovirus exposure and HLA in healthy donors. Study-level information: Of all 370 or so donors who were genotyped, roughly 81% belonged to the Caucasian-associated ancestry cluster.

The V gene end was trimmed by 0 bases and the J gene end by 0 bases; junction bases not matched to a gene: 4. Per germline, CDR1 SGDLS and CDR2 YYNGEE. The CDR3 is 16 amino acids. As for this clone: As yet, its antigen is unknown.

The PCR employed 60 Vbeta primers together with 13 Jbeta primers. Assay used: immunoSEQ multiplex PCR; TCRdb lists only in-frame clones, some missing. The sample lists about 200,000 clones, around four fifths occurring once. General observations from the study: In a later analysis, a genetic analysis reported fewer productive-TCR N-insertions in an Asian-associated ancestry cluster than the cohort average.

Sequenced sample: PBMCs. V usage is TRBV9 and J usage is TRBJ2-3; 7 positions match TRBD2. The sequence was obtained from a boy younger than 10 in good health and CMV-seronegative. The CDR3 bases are TGTGCCAGCAGCGTAGAGGTGGGAGGGAGCACAGATACGCAGTATTTT. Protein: CASSVEVGGSTDTQYF.